The clone carrying this TCR beta chain appeared a single time. This record belongs to a study of cytomegalovirus exposure and HLA in healthy donors. Germline CDR1 and CDR2: LGHNA and YNFKEQ. The CDR3 sequence is 15 residues long. Trimming stripped 0 bases from V and 4 bases from J, with 12 bases between. The data were produced by immunoSEQ multiplex PCR, yet TCRdb's version contains in-frame clones alone and is incomplete. The sample contains roughly 170,000 clones, approximately 84% of which appear only once. This TCR was sampled from a woman under 30 in good health and CMV-seropositive. Sample: PBMCs. The rearrangement uses TRBV4-2 and TRBJ1-2; maybe TRBD1 (6 bases). As DNA, the CDR3 is TGTGCCAGCAGCCAAGATTCGGCAGGGGTCTATGGCTACACCTTC. Residues: CASSQDSAGVYGYTF.